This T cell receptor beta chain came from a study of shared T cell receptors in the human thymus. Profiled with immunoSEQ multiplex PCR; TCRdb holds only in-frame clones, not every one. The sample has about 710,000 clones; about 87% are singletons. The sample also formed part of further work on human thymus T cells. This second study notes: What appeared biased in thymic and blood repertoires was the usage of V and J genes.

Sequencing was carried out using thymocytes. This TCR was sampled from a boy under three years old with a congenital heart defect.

CDR3 DNA sequence: TGCGCCAGCAGCCAAGCCCCCGGTCAGCGCGAGCAGTACTTC. Protein sequence: CASSQAPGQREQYF. The chain employs TRBV4-3 and TRBJ2-7, with D uncertain. Germline V gene data show CDR1 as LGHNA and CDR2 as YSLEER. The CDR3 contains 14 residues. V was cut by 1 base and J by 6 bases, with 13 bases left in between.